Following are 20 T cell receptor beta chains from one sample sequenced in a study of CD8+ T cells in alopecia areata. Extracted from the samples, RNA was reverse transcribed into cDNA to serve as the sequencing template. Clones were sequenced by immunoSEQ multiplex PCR, and TCRdb holds only the in-frame ones, with some missing. The sample shows about 180,000 clones, around 71% of them seen only once. The specimen comprised CD8+ T cells sorted from blood, sampled at week 0. The receptor set was obtained from a human donor with alopecia areata.

The chain links TRBV7-2 to TRBJ2-3, with D hard to call. The length of the CDR3 is 12 residues. Germline CDR1 SGHTA, CDR2 FQGNSA. Trimming cost V 4 bases and J 4 bases, with 6 bases left between them. The CDR3 DNA reads as TGTGCCAGCAGCTCGCGGCCAGATACGCAGTATTTT. This gives the protein CASSSRPDTQYF.

This clone occurred once. The chain joins TRBV7-8 to TRBJ2-7; 12 bases are shared with TRBD2. The V and J ends lost 2 bases and 3 bases, in that order; junction bases with no gene match: 20. Germline CDR1 reads SGHVS; CDR2 reads FQNEAQ. This CDR3 spans 21 amino acids. Written as DNA, the CDR3 is TGTGCCAGCAGCTTAAAATTCCCAAAAAAGACTAGCGGGGGCACAATCTACGAGCAGTACTTC. Translating gives CASSLKFPKKTSGGTIYEQYF.

The chain combines TRBV30 with TRBJ1-2; no reliable D call. The V gene's germline CDR1 is GTSNPN and CDR2 SVGIG (reference sequence). CDR3 size: 14 residues. V was trimmed by 8 bases and J by 4 bases, leaving 20 bases between them. The CDR3 loop reads CAGRSHSSIYGYTF. CDR3 in DNA: TGTGCCGGCCGTTCCCACAGCTCAATCTATGGCTACACCTTC.

This rearrangement joins TRBV11-2 to TRBJ2-5, with 9 bases aligning to TRBD1. The CDR3 totals 14 residues. The germline gives CDR1 SGHAT, CDR2 FQNNGV. The V gene end was trimmed by 1 base and the J gene end by 4 bases; junction bases not matched to a gene: 1. The CDR3 spells CASSLGTGVETQYF. CDR3 coding DNA: TGTGCCAGCAGCTTAGGGACAGGGGTAGAGACCCAGTACTTC.

This clone has more than one count but fewer than ten. The J gene is TRBJ1-4, the V gene TRBV6-5; 8 positions match TRBD1. CDR3 length: 15 residues. Losses at the gene ends were 0 bases for V and 7 bases for J; bases not matched to a gene: 4. Germline lookup yields CDR1 MNHEY and CDR2 SVGAGI. CDR3 protein: CASSYSGQGGEKLFF. DNA for the CDR3: TGTGCCAGCAGTTACTCCGGACAGGGTGGTGAAAAACTGTTTTTT.

CDR3 coding DNA: TGTGCCAGCAGCTACCCAGGGTTGGAGACCCAGTACTTC. It codes for CASSYPGLETQYF. This sequence joins TRBV7-9 and TRBJ2-5; D is perhaps TRBD1 (5 bases). V lost 4 bases and J 5 bases, leaving 11 bases between the germline ends. Germline CDR1 is SEHNR and CDR2 is FQNEAQ (reference sequence). This CDR3 has 13 amino acids.

The gene calls are TRBV6-5 and TRBJ1-1, with D possibly being TRBD1 (6 bases). The V end lost 4 bases, the J end lost 5 bases, and 11 bases lay between the germline ends. This CDR3 comprises 13 residues. Germline V gene lookup returns CDR1 MNHEY and CDR2 SVGAGI. CDR3 sequence: CASSFGQRTEAFF. As DNA, the CDR3 is TGTGCCAGCAGTTTCGGACAGCGGACTGAAGCTTTCTTT.

As to this clone: Additional DNA sequences in this sample encode the identical CDR3. As DNA, the CDR3 is TGTGCCAGCAGTTTCCGAGAGACCCAGTACTTC. It translates to CASSFRETQYF. The gene calls are TRBV27 and TRBJ2-5; D call uncertain. The CDR3 sequence is 11 residues long. V was trimmed by 3 bases and J by 4 bases, leaving 3 bases between them. The germline V gene encodes CDR1 MNHEY and CDR2 SMNVEV (reference sequence).

The table lists this clone with a count of one. This chain joins TRBV7-8 and TRBJ1-5; D possibly corresponds to TRBD1 (5 bases). The length of the CDR3 is 14 residues. Trimming cost V 4 bases and J 4 bases, with 11 bases left between them. Per the germline V gene, CDR1 is SGHVS and CDR2 is FQNEAQ. The CDR3 loop reads CASSSGTANQPQHF. CDR3 DNA sequence: TGTGCCAGCAGCTCCGGGACGGCGAATCAGCCCCAGCATTTT.

The chain combines TRBV7-2 with TRBJ1-4; D is unresolved. The CDR3 has 13 amino acids. Germline V gives CDR1 SGHTA, CDR2 FQGNSA. Trimming shortened V by 4 bases and J by 3 bases, and 6 bases separated the two germline ends. The CDR3 reads CASSSVANEKLFF. CDR3 coding DNA: TGTGCCAGCAGCTCAGTAGCTAATGAAAAACTGTTTTTT.

J is TRBJ2-7 and V is TRBV2; TRBD2 agrees at 7 bases. CDR3 length: 14 residues. The ends lost 11 bases at V and 2 bases at J; junction bases unmatched: 12. The V gene's germline CDR1 is SNHLY and CDR2 FYNNEI. As DNA, the CDR3 is TGTGCCGGATCAGCGCGGGGGTCAACCTACGAGCAGTACTTC. It specifies CAGSARGSTYEQYF.

The chain carries TRBV7-9 and TRBJ2-1, with 8 nucleotides matching TRBD2. Germline-derived CDR1 and CDR2 are SEHNR and FQNEAQ (reference sequence). The V segment lost 8 bases and the J segment 7 bases; nucleotides outside the gene matches: 7. The CDR3 spans 13 residues. CDR3 loop: CASLPGLDNEQFF. For the CDR3, the DNA is TGTGCCAGCCTTCCGGGACTAGATAATGAGCAGTTCTTC.

J is TRBJ2-1 and V is TRBV27; TRBD2 aligns across 9 bases. V lost 0 bases, J lost 9 bases, and 9 bases stayed unmatched. From germline, CDR1 is MNHEY and CDR2 SMNVEV (reference sequence). There are 16 residues in the CDR3. CDR3 in amino acids: CASSLSHGGGAGEQFF. CDR3 sequence (DNA): TGTGCCAGCAGTTTATCTCATGGCGGGGGGGCGGGTGAGCAGTTCTTC.

This clone was seen a handful of times. The chain employs TRBV19 and TRBJ1-2, with no clear D. The germline gives CDR1 LNHDA, CDR2 SQIVND (reference sequence). The ends were cut back, 3 bases at V and 6 bases at J, with 11 bases in the middle. This CDR3 comprises 13 residues. The DNA for the CDR3 is TGTGCCAGTAGTATCGGAGGAACCCATGGCTACACCTTC. It encodes CASSIGGTHGYTF.

For the CDR3, the DNA is TGTGCCAGCAGTTTAGAGGGGTACGTGGACGAGCAGTACTTC. This encodes CASSLEGYVDEQYF. The gene calls are TRBV27 and TRBJ2-7, with D possibly called TRBD1 or TRBD2 (5 bases each). CDR1 and CDR2 (germline): MNHEY, SMNVEV (reference sequence). V shed 2 bases and J shed 5 bases, with 13 bases lying between them. This CDR3 is built from 14 residues.

The chain combines TRBV27 with TRBJ1-2, with D possibly being TRBD1 (5 bases). Per the germline V gene, CDR1 is MNHEY and CDR2 is SMNVEV (reference sequence). The CDR3 is 15 residues long. Trimming left V 7 bases short and J 0 bases short, with 15 bases between. Here the CDR3 reads CASTPRGRTNYGYTF. The DNA of the CDR3 is TGTGCCAGCACCCCACGGGGGAGGACTAACTATGGCTACACCTTC.

This clone appeared once. The rearrangement joins TRBV28 to TRBJ2-5; 9 nucleotides line up with TRBD1. V lost 5 bases to trimming and J lost 5 bases; unmatched junction nucleotides: 9. There are 15 residues in the CDR3. Germline assignment: CDR1 MDHEN and CDR2 SYDVKM. This CDR3 reads CASSPTGTGSETQYF. The CDR3 region has the DNA TGTGCCAGCAGTCCCACAGGGACAGGGAGCGAGACCCAGTACTTC.

V gene TRBV28 combines with J gene TRBJ2-5; 7 bases fit TRBD1. Trimming took 6 bases from V and 3 from J; bases not matched to a gene: 10. The CDR3 loop spans 15 amino acids. CDR1 and CDR2 (germline): MDHEN, SYDVKM. In nucleotides, the CDR3 is TGTGCCAGCAGACCAACTCCGACAGGGAAAGAGACCCAGTACTTC. Encoded protein: CASRPTPTGKETQYF.

This chain joins TRBV29-1 and TRBJ1-2; TRBD1 aligns across 11 bases. Trimming cost V 4 bases and J 3 bases; bases outside gene matches: 7. The CDR3 is made up of 15 amino acids. Germline V gene lookup returns CDR1 SQVTM and CDR2 ANQGSEA. The CDR3 reads CSVGPRDRGDYGYTF. CDR3 in DNA: TGCAGCGTTGGACCCCGGGACAGGGGGGACTATGGCTACACCTTC.

This clone was seen more than once but under ten times. V usage is TRBV14 and J usage is TRBJ2-3; D unresolved. CDR1 SGHDN and CDR2 FVKESK come from the germline V gene. Trimming shortened V by 0 bases and J by 0 bases, and 7 bases separated the two germline ends. This CDR3 has 15 residues. In DNA, the CDR3 is TGTGCCAGCAGCCAAGATCGCCGAAGCACAGATACGCAGTATTTT. This codes for CASSQDRRSTDTQYF.